The 26 T cell receptor beta chains below all came from one sample that was sequenced in a study of blood T cell repertoires in COVID-19. Only in-frame clones appear in the TCRdb table, and some are missing; sequencing was by immunoSEQ multiplex PCR. The profile shows around 400,000 clones, roughly 90% of them singletons. The sequenced sample consisted of peripheral blood. All receptors come from a man aged 35 to 55 with acute or convalescent COVID-19.

The rearrangement joins TRBV2 to TRBJ1-5; possibly TRBD1 for D (6 bases). Germline assignment: CDR1 SNHLY and CDR2 FYNNEI. The CDR3 has 15 residues. The ends were cut back, 5 bases at V and 2 bases at J, with 13 bases in the middle. Here the CDR3 reads CASSPTGSGNQPQHF. The CDR3 DNA reads TGTGCCAGCAGTCCAACAGGGTCTGGCAATCAGCCCCAGCATTTT.

V is TRBV20-1 and J is TRBJ2-7, with D uncertain. Germline V lookup: CDR1 DFQATT, CDR2 SNEGSKA (reference sequence). The CDR3 runs to 11 residues. The ends were cut back, 5 bases at V and 4 bases at J, with 9 bases in the middle. CDR3 sequence (DNA): TGCAGTGCTCCGTCAGGTTACGAGCAGTACTTC. It translates to CSAPSGYEQYF.

V and J are TRBV7-2 and TRBJ1-2, with 7 bases lining up with TRBD1. Germline loops: CDR1 SGHTA, CDR2 FQGNSA. Unmatched junction bases numbered 9, after V lost 5 bases and J lost 3 bases. CDR3 length: 15 residues. The CDR3 region has the DNA TGTGCCAGCAGCGTCGACAGGGCCGCATACTATGGCTACACCTTC. This encodes CASSVDRAAYYGYTF.

This chain links TRBV7-9 with TRBJ2-1; 14 bases align to TRBD2. Per the germline V gene, CDR1 is SEHNR and CDR2 is FQNEAQ (reference sequence). Trimming removed 5 bases from V and 8 bases from J; junction bases left unmatched: 14. The CDR3 loop spans 18 amino acids. The CDR3 DNA reads TGTGCCAGCAGCCTTCGGACTAGCGGGGGGCCCTTAGTCTATGAGCAGTTCTTC. It encodes CASSLRTSGGPLVYEQFF.

This chain connects TRBV27 to TRBJ2-2; D is unclear. Trimming shortened V by 5 bases and J by 0 bases, and 4 bases separated the two germline ends. The CDR3 consists of 13 residues. Per the germline V gene, CDR1 is MNHEY and CDR2 is SMNVEV (reference sequence). The CDR3 reads CASSITNTGELFF. The DNA of the CDR3 is TGTGCCAGCAGTATTACGAACACCGGGGAGCTGTTTTTT.

This clone showed up just once. CDR3 in amino acids: CARNFKLEAKNIQYF. The CDR3 coding sequence is TGTGCCAGAAACTTCAAACTCGAAGCCAAAAACATTCAGTACTTC. V and J are TRBV27 and TRBJ2-4; D unresolved. The germline V and J ends were trimmed by 9 bases and 0 bases, with 15 bases remaining between them. The CDR3 runs to 15 residues. Germline assignment: CDR1 MNHEY and CDR2 SMNVEV (reference sequence).

This chain uses TRBV30 with TRBJ2-3; TRBD1 matches at 8 bases. The CDR3 spans 15 residues. From germline, CDR1 is GTSNPN and CDR2 SVGIG (reference sequence). V shed 0 bases and J 4 bases; nucleotides not matched to a gene: 6. The CDR3 sequence is CAWSVGQGAADTQYF. In DNA, the CDR3 is TGTGCCTGGAGTGTAGGGCAGGGGGCGGCAGATACGCAGTATTTT.

V and J are TRBV28 and TRBJ1-1; D is possibly TRBD1 (6 bases). The CDR3 has 16 residues. The germline V gene encodes CDR1 MDHEN and CDR2 SYDVKM. V was clipped by 5 bases and J by 4 bases, with 20 bases between them. CDR3 sequence reads: CASSPLLRGGGTEAFF. DNA of the CDR3: TGTGCCAGCAGTCCGCTTCTCCGGGGAGGGGGCACTGAAGCTTTCTTT.

The chain recombines TRBV27 with TRBJ1-1; D gene ambiguous. The CDR3 is 16 residues long. The V and J ends lost 5 bases and 0 bases respectively, with 16 bases between them. Germline CDR1 is MNHEY and CDR2 is SMNVEV (reference sequence). CDR3 sequence (DNA): TGTGCCAGCAGTCGCCGTCCCCTAACAGTGAACACTGAAGCTTTCTTT. Residues: CASSRRPLTVNTEAFF.

This rearrangement joins TRBV28 to TRBJ1-2, with D possibly TRBD1 on 5 matching bases. The CDR3 loop spans 16 amino acids. The V gene lost 4 bases and the J gene lost 4 bases, with 19 bases spanning the gap. CDR1 is MDHEN, CDR2 SYDVKM, per germline. The CDR3 region has the DNA TGTGCCAGCAGTTCTTCCACAAGGGGCTTCCCCTATGGCTACACCTTC. It specifies CASSSSTRGFPYGYTF.

This clone showed up just once. The chain employs TRBV19 and TRBJ2-1, with D maybe TRBD2 (5 bases). V lost 7 bases to trimming and J lost 4 bases, with 14 bases between them. This CDR3 has 14 amino acids. CDR1 LNHDA and CDR2 SQIVND come from the germline V gene (reference sequence). This CDR3 is CASTKAENYNEQFF. As DNA, the CDR3 is TGTGCCAGTACCAAAGCGGAGAATTACAATGAGCAGTTCTTC. Full variable domain (rest looked up from reference TRBV19 and TRBJ2-1): DGGITQSPKYLFRKEGQNVTLSCEQNLNHDAMYWYRQDPGQGLRLIYYSQIVNDFQKGDIAEGYSVSREKKESFPLTVTSAQKNPTAFYLCASTKAENYNEQFFGPGTRLTVL.

The chain uses TRBV5-4 and TRBJ2-3; tentatively, D is TRBD1 (5 bases). CDR3 length: 11 residues. Trimming removed 2 bases at V and 8 bases at J, with 6 bases between. Germline CDR1 and CDR2: SGHNT and YYREEE (reference sequence). The CDR3 spells CASSLGVTQYF. In DNA, the CDR3 is TGTGCCAGCAGCTTAGGGGTTACGCAGTATTTT.

This clone was seen repeatedly, ten times or more. CDR3 residues: CASSQDIGGAYNEQFF. CDR3 coding DNA: TGCGCCAGCAGCCAAGATATCGGGGGGGCCTACAATGAGCAGTTCTTC. The V and J genes are TRBV4-3 and TRBJ2-1; TRBD2 matches at 8 bases. This CDR3 has 16 residues. Unmatched junction bases numbered 3, after V lost 0 bases and J lost 2 bases. Germline V lookup: CDR1 LGHNA, CDR2 YSLEER.

This chain connects TRBV7-2 to TRBJ1-2; D remains unclear. The CDR3 is 15 residues long. V lost 1 base and J lost 4, with 13 bases in between. Germline-derived CDR1 and CDR2 are SGHTA and FQGNSA. The CDR3 reads CASSLEKRDSYGYTF. In nucleotides, the CDR3 is TGTGCCAGCAGCTTAGAAAAGAGGGATTCCTATGGCTACACCTTC.

This clone was seen only once. The chain employs TRBV19 and TRBJ2-7, with 9 bases that match TRBD1. Trimming at V came to 6 bases and at J to 3 bases, leaving 6 bases not matched to a gene. CDR3 length: 14 residues. Germline CDR1 reads LNHDA; CDR2 reads SQIVND (reference sequence). The CDR3 region is CASSPGQGNYEQYF. The CDR3 DNA reads as TGTGCCAGTAGCCCGGGACAGGGAAACTACGAGCAGTACTTC.

The rearrangement joins TRBV4-3 to TRBJ2-7; D is uncertain. This CDR3 has 16 amino acids. Germline V CDR1 and CDR2: LGHNA, YSLEER. With 1 base removed from V and 2 bases from J, the gap between germline ends came to 15 bases. CDR3 sequence reads: CASSQGAARATYEQYF. In nucleotides, the CDR3 is TGCGCCAGCAGCCAAGGTGCCGCCCGAGCAACCTACGAGCAGTACTTC.

This clone was observed a handful of times. The chain couples TRBV3-1 (or the pseudogene TRBV3-2) to TRBJ2-1, with 9 nucleotides matching TRBD2. V was clipped by 7 bases and J by 7 bases; unmatched bases: 5. The CDR3 runs 13 residues. Germline CDR1 is LGHDT and CDR2 is YNNKEL (reference sequence). This CDR3 reads CASNLAGANEQFF. The CDR3, as DNA: TGTGCCAGCAACTTAGCGGGGGCGAATGAGCAGTTCTTC.

This chain joins TRBV4-2 and TRBJ1-4; TRBD1 aligns across 7 bases. CDR3 length equals 15 residues. The germline gives CDR1 LGHNA, CDR2 YNFKEQ. The trim removed 3 bases at V and 8 bases at J, leaving 9 bases unmatched. The CDR3, as DNA: TGTGCCAGCAGCCACCTCCGGGACAGCGACGAAAAACTGTTTTTT. The encoded protein is CASSHLRDSDEKLFF.

This chain connects TRBV13 to TRBJ1-6, with D perhaps TRBD1 (5 bases). The CDR3 totals 13 residues. Trimming took 5 bases from V and 7 from J, leaving 9 bases between them. Germline assignment: CDR1 PRHDT and CDR2 FYEKMQ (reference sequence). CDR3 in amino acids: CASSLSGNSPLHF. The DNA for the CDR3 is TGTGCCAGCAGCCTATCAGGGAATTCACCCCTCCACTTT.

V and J are TRBV9 and TRBJ2-2; no clear D. The CDR3 length is 15 residues. Between the trimmed V and J ends, which lost 4 bases and 4 bases, there was a span of 14 bases. Germline V gene data show CDR1 as SGDLS and CDR2 as YYNGEE. The CDR3 coding sequence is TGTGCCAGCAGCCCCGGCCGGGTAGGCACCGGGGAGCTGTTTTTT. Its translation: CASSPGRVGTGELFF.

This clone was observed a few times. V gene TRBV4-1 combines with J gene TRBJ1-4, with 7 bases matching TRBD1. Losses at the gene ends were 3 bases for V and 8 bases for J; bases not matched to a gene: 9. The CDR3 is 15 residues long. Germline CDR1 MGHRA, CDR2 YSYEKL. The CDR3 DNA follows: TGCGCCAGCAGCCAGCCAGACAGGGCTACCGAAAAACTGTTTTTT. This encodes CASSQPDRATEKLFF.

The gene calls are TRBV4-1 and TRBJ2-1, with D maybe TRBD2 (6 bases). The length of the CDR3 is 15 residues. Trimming took 4 bases from V and 2 from J, leaving 12 bases between them. Per germline, CDR1 MGHRA and CDR2 YSYEKL. The CDR3 nucleotides read TGCGCCAGCAGCCCCCGACTAGGCCCCTACAATGAGCAGTTCTTC. It translates to CASSPRLGPYNEQFF.

This clone was picked up one time. The chain is built from TRBV6-2 or TRBV6-3 and TRBJ1-5, with TRBD1 as a possible D gene (5 bases). Germline CDR1 and CDR2: MNHEY and SVGEGT. V was trimmed by 6 bases and J by 0 bases, leaving 12 bases between them. The CDR3 spans 15 residues. In DNA, the CDR3 is TGTGCCAGCAGCCGGACATCTTATAGCAATCAGCCCCAGCATTTT. Translated, it gives CASSRTSYSNQPQHF.

The V and J genes are TRBV19 and TRBJ2-1; TRBD2 agrees at 13 bases. The CDR3 has 17 amino acids. Per the germline V gene, CDR1 is LNHDA and CDR2 is SQIVND (reference sequence). V trimming: 5 bases; J trimming: 7 bases; junction bases outside the gene matches: 11. The CDR3, as DNA: TGTGCCAGTAGTGGACTCGGGACTAGCGGGAAAGGGAATGAGCAGTTCTTC. Translation gives CASSGLGTSGKGNEQFF.

V is TRBV28 and J is TRBJ1-1; 7 nucleotides match TRBD1. The CDR3 is made up of 14 amino acids. Trimming removed 6 bases from V and 4 bases from J; junction bases left unmatched: 8. Looked up from germline, CDR1 is MDHEN and CDR2 is SYDVKM. In nucleotides, the CDR3 is TGTGCCAGCAGCGACAGGGTTTGGCGCACTGAAGCTTTCTTT. This encodes CASSDRVWRTEAFF.

This chain links TRBV14 with TRBJ1-2, with 7 bases that match TRBD1. The CDR3 totals 13 residues. V trimming: 6 bases; J trimming: 2 bases; junction bases outside the gene matches: 3. Germline-derived CDR1 and CDR2 are SGHDN and FVKESK. In DNA form, the CDR3 reads TGTGCCAGCAGGGGGGACAGCAACTATGGCTACACCTTC. Protein: CASRGDSNYGYTF.